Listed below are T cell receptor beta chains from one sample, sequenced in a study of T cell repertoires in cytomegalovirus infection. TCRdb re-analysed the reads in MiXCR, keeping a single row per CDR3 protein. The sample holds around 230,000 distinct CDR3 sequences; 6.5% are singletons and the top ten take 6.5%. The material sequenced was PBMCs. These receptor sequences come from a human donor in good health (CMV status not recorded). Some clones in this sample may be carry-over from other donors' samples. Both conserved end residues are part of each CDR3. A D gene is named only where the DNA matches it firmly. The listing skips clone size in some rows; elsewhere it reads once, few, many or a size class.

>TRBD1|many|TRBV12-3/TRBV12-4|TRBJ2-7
CASSTTGSLREQYF
TGTGCCAGCAGCACGACAGGGTCGTTACGAGAGCAGTACTTC
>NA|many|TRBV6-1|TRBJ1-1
CASSRIPQATEAFF
TGTGCCAGCAGCAGGATCCCACAGGCCACTGAAGCTTTCTTT
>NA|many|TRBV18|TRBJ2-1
CASSPDLPDEQFF
TGTGCCAGCTCACCAGACTTGCCTGATGAGCAGTTCTTC
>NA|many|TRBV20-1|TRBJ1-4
CSARKFGGVDEKLFF
TGCAGTGCTAGAAAGTTTGGAGGGGTTGATGAAAAACTGTTTTTT
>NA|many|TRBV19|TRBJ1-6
CASRGFDSPLHF
TGTGCCAGTAGAGGGTTTGATTCACCCCTCCACTTT
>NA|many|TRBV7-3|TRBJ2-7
CASSLLGTEQYF
TGTGCCAGCAGCTTACTCGGGACAGAGCAGTACTTC
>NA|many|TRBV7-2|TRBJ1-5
CASSLEFSNQPQHF
TGTGCCAGCAGCTTAGAGTTCTCGAATCAGCCCCAGCATTTT
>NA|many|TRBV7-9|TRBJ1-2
CASSFSGTDGYTF
TGTGCCAGCAGCTTTTCAGGGACGGATGGCTACACCTTC
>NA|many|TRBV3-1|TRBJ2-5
CASSHSGIRETQYF
TGTGCCAGCAGCCACTCTGGGATACGAGAGACCCAGTACTTC
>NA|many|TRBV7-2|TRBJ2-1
CASSLAQYNEQFF
TGTGCCAGCAGCTTAGCACAGTACAATGAGCAGTTCTTC
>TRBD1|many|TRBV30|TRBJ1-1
CAWTGGTTFF
TGTGCCTGGACAGGGGGCACTACTTTCTTT
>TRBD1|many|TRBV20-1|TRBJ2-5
CSAAGQGGTWETQYF
TGCAGTGCTGCGGGACAGGGGGGTACCTGGGAGACCCAGTACTTC
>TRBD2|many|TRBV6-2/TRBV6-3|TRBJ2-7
CASSSGGDIDEQYF
TGTGCCAGCAGTAGCGGGGGGGATATCGACGAGCAGTACTTC
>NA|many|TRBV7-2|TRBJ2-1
CASSLARAHSYNEQFF
TGTGCCAGCAGCTTAGCTCGGGCACACTCCTACAATGAGCAGTTCTTC
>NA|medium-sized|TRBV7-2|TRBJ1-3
CASRTSSSGNTIYF
TGTGCCTCCCGTACCTCGAGCTCTGGAAACACCATATATTTT
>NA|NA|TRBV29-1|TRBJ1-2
CSVVHGRENYGYTF
TGCAGCGTCGTCCACGGGCGGGAGAACTATGGCTACACCTTC
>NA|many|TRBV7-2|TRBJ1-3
CASSLVLFSGNTIYF
TGTGCCAGCAGCTTAGTTCTGTTCTCTGGAAACACCATATATTTT
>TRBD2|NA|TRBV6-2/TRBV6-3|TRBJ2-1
CASSHGTSGGREQFF
TGTGCCAGCAGTCACGGGACTAGCGGGGGTCGGGAGCAGTTCTTC
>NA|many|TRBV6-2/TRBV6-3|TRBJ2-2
CASSQANTGELFF
TGTGCCAGCAGCCAGGCGAACACCGGGGAGCTGTTTTTT
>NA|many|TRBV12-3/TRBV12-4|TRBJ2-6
CASSDTGLRGANVLTF
TGTGCCAGCAGTGATACCGGCCTGCGCGGGGCCAACGTCCTGACTTTC
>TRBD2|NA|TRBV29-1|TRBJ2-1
CSFGGEGFNEQFF
TGCAGCTTTGGGGGGGAGGGGTTCAATGAGCAGTTCTTC
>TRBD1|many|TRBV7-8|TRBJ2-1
CASSPGQGADYNEQFF
TGTGCCAGCAGCCCAGGACAGGGGGCCGACTACAATGAGCAGTTCTTC
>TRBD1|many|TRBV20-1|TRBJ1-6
CSAGRGPGSPLHF
TGCAGTGCTGGCAGGGGGCCAGGTTCACCCCTCCACTTT
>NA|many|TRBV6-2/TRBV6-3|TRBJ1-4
CASSYGGIVAEKLFF
TGTGCCAGCAGTTACGGCGGGATCGTGGCTGAAAAACTGTTTTTT
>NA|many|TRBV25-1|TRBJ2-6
CASTSGANVLTF
TGTGCCAGCACCTCGGGGGCCAACGTCCTGACTTTC
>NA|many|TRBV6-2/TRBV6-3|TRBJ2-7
CASSYPGDEQYF
TGTGCCAGCAGTTACCCAGGGGACGAGCAGTACTTC
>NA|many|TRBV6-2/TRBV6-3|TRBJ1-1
CASSSARYEAFF
TGTGCCAGCAGTTCGGCCAGATATGAAGCTTTCTTT
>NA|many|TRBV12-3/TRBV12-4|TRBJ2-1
CASSPLGSSYNEQFF
TGTGCCAGCAGCCCCCTGGGCAGCTCCTACAATGAGCAGTTCTTC
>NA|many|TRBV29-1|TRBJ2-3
CSVAGASFLGADTQYF
TGCAGCGTTGCAGGGGCGAGCTTCCTTGGCGCAGATACGCAGTATTTT
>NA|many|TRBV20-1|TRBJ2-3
CSAKNIRGGPDTQYF
TGCAGTGCCAAGAATATAAGGGGGGGGCCAGATACGCAGTATTTT
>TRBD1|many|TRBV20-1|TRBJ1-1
CSASFWDLTGGAGNTEAFF
TGCAGTGCTAGTTTTTGGGACCTGACAGGGGGCGCCGGGAACACTGAAGCTTTCTTT
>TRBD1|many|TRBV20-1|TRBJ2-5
CSPRQGFETQYF
TGCAGTCCCCGACAGGGGTTCGAGACCCAGTACTTC
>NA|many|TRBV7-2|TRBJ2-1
CASSLAAGAQNEQFF
TGTGCCAGCAGCTTAGCTGCGGGGGCCCAAAATGAGCAGTTCTTC
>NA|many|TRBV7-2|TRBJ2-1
CASSSSGRYNEQFF
TGTGCCAGCAGCTCCTCGGGGCGGTACAATGAGCAGTTCTTC
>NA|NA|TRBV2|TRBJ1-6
CASTSSAGQPNSPLHF
TGTGCCAGCACTTCATCCGCCGGGCAGCCTAATTCACCCCTCCACTTT
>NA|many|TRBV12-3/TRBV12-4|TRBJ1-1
CASSLPRGGGQNTEAFF
TGTGCCAGCAGTCTCCCTAGGGGGGGCGGTCAGAACACTGAAGCTTTCTTT
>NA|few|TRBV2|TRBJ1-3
CASSEQLISGNTIYF
TGTGCCAGCAGTGAACAGCTAATCTCTGGAAACACCATATATTTT
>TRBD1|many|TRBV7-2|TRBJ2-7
CASSSGQGAGEQYF
TGTGCCAGCAGCTCAGGACAGGGGGCGGGGGAGCAGTACTTC
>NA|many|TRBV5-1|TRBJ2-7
CASSLNSPSYEQYF
TGCGCCAGCAGCTTGAACAGTCCCTCCTACGAGCAGTACTTC
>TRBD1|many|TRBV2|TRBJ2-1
CASREDRAAFF
TGTGCCAGCAGGGAAGACAGGGCTGCGTTCTTC
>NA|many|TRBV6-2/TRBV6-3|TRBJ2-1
CASSDPGGPNNEQFF
TGTGCCAGCAGTGATCCAGGGGGGCCGAACAATGAGCAGTTCTTC
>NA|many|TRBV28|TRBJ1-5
CASSTRGYSNQPQHF
TGTGCCAGCAGCACTAGGGGGTATAGCAATCAGCCCCAGCATTTT
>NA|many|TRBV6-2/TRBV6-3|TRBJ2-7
CASSPRQDSYEQYF
TGTGCCAGCAGTCCGAGACAGGACTCCTACGAGCAGTACTTC
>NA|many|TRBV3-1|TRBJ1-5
CASSQDRSYNQPQHF
TGTGCCAGCAGCCAAGATCGGAGTTACAATCAGCCCCAGCATTTT
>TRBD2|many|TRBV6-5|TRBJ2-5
CASSYRAGGPEETQYF
TGTGCCAGCAGTTACCGGGCGGGGGGGCCAGAAGAGACCCAGTACTTC